A single sample is the source of the 5 T cell receptor beta chains below, sequenced in a study of cytomegalovirus exposure and HLA in healthy donors. With 60 Vbeta and 13 Jbeta primers, the PCR was carried out. Generated by immunoSEQ multiplex PCR, the TCRdb table keeps only in-frame clones and is missing some. Among fewer than 200,000 clones listed, around 80% were seen once. The sequencing sample was made of PBMCs. Source of these receptors: a female donor in good health and CMV-seronegative.

This chain connects TRBV1 to TRBJ1-1; the listed D gene, TRBD1, was not tested against the DNA. TRBV1 is a recognized pseudogene. The CDR3 totals 17 residues. CDR3 protein: CTSSQGERTASCTEAFF. CDR3 nucleotides: TGCACCAGCAGCCAAGGGGAACGGACAGCTTCATGCACTGAAGCTTTCTTT.

The chain recombines TRBV18 with TRBJ2-3; D gene ambiguous. This CDR3 has 16 residues. CDR1 is KGHSH, CDR2 LQKENI, per germline. The V gene lost 3 bases and the J gene lost 1 base, with 14 bases spanning the gap. CDR3 coding DNA: TGTGCCAGCTCACCTGGTCAGGTCCGGCGCACAGATACGCAGTATTTT. Translating gives CASSPGQVRRTDTQYF.

V usage is TRBV5-1 and J usage is TRBJ1-1; the D gene is possibly TRBD1 (6 bases). The CDR3 length is 14 residues. Looked up from germline, CDR1 is SGHRS and CDR2 is YFSETQ. Trimming removed 2 bases at V and 1 base at J, with 9 bases between. CDR3 DNA sequence: TGCGCCAGCAGCTTAGCAGGGGCGAACACTGAAGCTTTCTTT. Amino acids: CASSLAGANTEAFF.

This clone turned up a few times. This chain uses TRBV28 with TRBJ1-4; weak D call: TRBD1 (5 bases). Germline-derived CDR1 and CDR2 are MDHEN and SYDVKM. Trimming pared 5 bases from V and 8 bases from J, leaving 15 bases between. This CDR3 region has 14 residues. The CDR3 DNA is TGTGCCAGCAGTCCCACAGGTTCCTTCGAAAAACTGTTTTTT. Its translation: CASSPTGSFEKLFF.

The rearrangement links TRBV29-1 to TRBJ2-5; perhaps TRBD2 as D (5 bases). CDR1 is SQVTM, CDR2 ANQGSEA, per germline. This CDR3 region has 14 residues. Trimming took off 3 bases at V and 5 bases at J, with 16 bases between the two ends. In nucleotides, the CDR3 is TGCAGCGTTGATAGGACTCCTACTCGGGAGACCCAGTACTTC. Encoded protein: CSVDRTPTRETQYF.